This is a list of T cell receptor beta chains from one sample in a study of control samples from healthy donors and cancer patients. Some clones are missing from TCRdb's copy, which holds only in-frame ones; the method was immunoSEQ multiplex PCR. The sample has roughly 120,000 clones, roughly 89% seen once. The material sequenced was blood. These receptors were collected from a man younger than 45 in good health. CDR3s include the opening cysteine and the closing phenylalanine or tryptophan. The order of the fields is J gene, V gene, CDR3 protein.

TRBJ2-3	TRBV18	CASSPLWDTDTQYF
TRBJ1-5	TRBV7-2	CASSRESNQPQHF
TRBJ2-2	TRBV4-1	CASSQEAGVGGELFF
TRBJ1-5	TRBV19	CASSISRYGQPQHF
TRBJ2-3	TRBV5-1	CASSLVPSGGFSTDTQYF
TRBJ2-7	TRBV21-1	CASSGRDRGLYEQYF
TRBJ1-2	TRBV5-1	CASSHDSSYGYTF
TRBJ1-4	TRBV7-2	CASSSRAGDEKLFF
TRBJ1-5	TRBV2	CASNPGPNQPQHF
TRBJ1-1	TRBV25-1	CASSVGNTEAFF
TRBJ1-5	TRBV6-5	CASGKGWGQPQHF
TRBJ2-1	TRBV29-1	CSVDPFDRGDEQFF
TRBJ1-4	TRBV2	CASRDRGIPNEKLFF
TRBJ1-3	TRBV30	CAWTALGQASGNTIYF
TRBJ1-1	TRBV18	CASSPREETEAFF
TRBJ2-1	TRBV7-6	CASSLTSGIYNEQFF
TRBJ2-5	TRBV9	CASSVGLARGQETQYF
TRBJ1-1	TRBV5-1	CASSSDRAPEAFF
TRBJ2-2	TRBV5-5	CASSGAPSGGELFF
TRBJ1-1	TRBV29-1	CSAGIGTGLVGTNTEAFF
TRBJ2-7	TRBV19	CASSLGFSLSGTGSPYEQYF
TRBJ2-1	TRBV5-1	CASAQGGTGDEQFF
TRBJ1-2	TRBV6-5	CASSFQGGGLGGYTF
TRBJ2-7	TRBV15	CATSRAVTGYEQYF
TRBJ2-5	TRBV3-1/TRBV3-2	CASSQGWTSGGEQETQYF
TRBJ2-6	TRBV19	CASSPPYRVSGANVLTF
TRBJ1-2	TRBV29-1	CSAEGGANGYTF
TRBJ2-7	TRBV3-1/TRBV3-2	CASSQGLAGSYEQYF
TRBJ2-7	TRBV20-1	CSVKGGYEQYF
TRBJ2-3	TRBV2	CASSDGAQDTQYF
TRBJ1-2	TRBV5-6	CASSLVRGSNYGYTF
TRBJ2-3	TRBV9	CASSVGAGDTDTQYF
TRBJ1-6	TRBV12-5	CASGLVGGITPLHF
TRBJ2-5	TRBV7-2	CASSLAHGETQYF
TRBJ1-3	TRBV6-5	CATTLGRSSGNTIYF
TRBJ1-5	TRBV19	CASSITDRGQPQHF
TRBJ1-1	TRBV18	CASSPRGGRMNTEAFF
TRBJ1-1	TRBV3-1/TRBV3-2	CASSHRTEAFF
TRBJ2-5	TRBV4-1	CASSQGGETQYF
TRBJ2-2	TRBV21-1	CASTPGQDTGELFF
TRBJ1-4	TRBV18	CASSPLRGTNEKLFF
TRBJ1-2	TRBV7-9	CASSLYLHGAYGYTF
TRBJ1-5	TRBV19	CASRNRGLGNQPQHF
TRBJ1-6	TRBV7-9	CASNSIGAGYSPLHF
TRBJ1-2	TRBV30	CAWSVRLAYGYTF
TRBJ1-3	TRBV6-6	CASSYRLERGNTIYF
TRBJ1-1	TRBV29-1	CSGKGTGENTEAFF
TRBJ2-1	TRBV7-8	CASRRPGYNEQFF
TRBJ1-1	TRBV2	CASSEYPGGTEAFF
TRBJ1-5	TRBV2	CASSGGQGNQPQHF
TRBJ2-5	TRBV5-1	CASSPQAQQETQYF
TRBJ1-1	TRBV11-3	CASSFSQVYTEAFF
TRBJ2-3	TRBV6-5	CASNGQNTDTQYF
TRBJ2-7	TRBV29-1	CSVALGPIRDEQYF
TRBJ1-2	TRBV7-9	CASSLEGFRGGYTF
TRBJ1-4	TRBV29-1	CSVSGDDGEKLFF
TRBJ2-1	TRBV5-6	CASTKGTTNEQFF
TRBJ1-1	TRBV27	CASSLSGGNTEAFF
TRBJ1-6	TRBV7-6	CASSFERANSPLHF